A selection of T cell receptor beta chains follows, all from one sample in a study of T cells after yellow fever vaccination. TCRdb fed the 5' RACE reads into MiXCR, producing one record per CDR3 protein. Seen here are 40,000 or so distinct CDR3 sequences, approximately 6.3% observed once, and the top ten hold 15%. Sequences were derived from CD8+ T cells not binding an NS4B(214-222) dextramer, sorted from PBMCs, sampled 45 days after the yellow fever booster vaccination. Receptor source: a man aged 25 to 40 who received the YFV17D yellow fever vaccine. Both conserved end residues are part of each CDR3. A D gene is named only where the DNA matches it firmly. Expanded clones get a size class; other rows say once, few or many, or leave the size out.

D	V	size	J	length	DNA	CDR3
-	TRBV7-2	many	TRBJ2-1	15	TGTGCCAGCAGCCAACTAGCCCTCGCCTACAATGAGCAGTTCTTC	CASSQLALAYNEQFF
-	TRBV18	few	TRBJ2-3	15	TGTGCCAGCTCACCAAGGGACACAGGCACAGATACGCAGTATTTT	CASSPRDTGTDTQYF
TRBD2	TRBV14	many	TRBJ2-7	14	TGTGCCAGCAGCCCGACTAGCGGGAGCCACGAGCAGTACTTC	CASSPTSGSHEQYF
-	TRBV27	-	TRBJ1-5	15	TGTGCCAGCAGTTTAACCGGTGGGCAGGGAGGGTTGCAGCATTTT	CASSLTGGQGGLQHF
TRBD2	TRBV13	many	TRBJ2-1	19	TGTGCCAGCAGCACACTAGCGCGGGAGGATCCGAACTCCTACAATGAGCAGTTCTTC	CASSTLAREDPNSYNEQFF
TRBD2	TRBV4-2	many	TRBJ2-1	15	TGTGCCAGCAGCGCCCCGGGACTAGCGGACAATGAGCAGTTCTTC	CASSAPGLADNEQFF
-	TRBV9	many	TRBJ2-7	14	TGTGCCAGCAGCGTAGGGACGGACTCTGAGGAGCAGTACTTC	CASSVGTDSEEQYF
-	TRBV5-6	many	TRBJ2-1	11	TGTGCCAGCAGCTTGGCCTTGGAGCAGTTCTTC	CASSLALEQFF
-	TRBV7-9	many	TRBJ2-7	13	TGTGCCAGCAGCTTAGGGCAGCTCTACGAGCAGTACTTC	CASSLGQLYEQYF
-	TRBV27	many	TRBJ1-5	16	TGTGCCAGCAGTTCGAAGGGGTACAACTACAATCAGCCCCAGCATTTT	CASSSKGYNYNQPQHF
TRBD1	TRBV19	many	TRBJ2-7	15	TGTGCCAGTAGTGACCGGGACAGCTTCTCCTACGAGCAGTACTTC	CASSDRDSFSYEQYF
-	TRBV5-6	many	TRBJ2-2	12	TGTGCCAGCAGCTTGGATCACCGGGAGCTGTTTTTT	CASSLDHRELFF
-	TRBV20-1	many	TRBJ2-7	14	TGCAGTGCTTTTCCATTTGCGGTTACCTACGAGCAGTACTTC	CSAFPFAVTYEQYF
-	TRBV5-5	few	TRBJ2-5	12	TGTGCCAGCAGGGTGGGCACGCTTCCCCAGTACTTC	CASRVGTLPQYF
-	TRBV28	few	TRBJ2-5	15	TGTGCCAGCAGTTCCAGCCGGACAGCCCAAGAGACCCAGTACTTC	CASSSSRTAQETQYF
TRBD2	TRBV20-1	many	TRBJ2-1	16	TGCAGTGCTAGCTCTGCCGCGGGAGTAGGCTACAATGAGCAGTTCTTC	CSASSAAGVGYNEQFF
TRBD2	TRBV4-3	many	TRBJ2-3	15	TGCGCCAGCAGCCACGGACTAGCGTCTACAGATACGCAGTATTTT	CASSHGLASTDTQYF
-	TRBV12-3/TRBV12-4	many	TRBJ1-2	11	TGTGCCAGCAGTTTAAATTTCGGCTACACCTTC	CASSLNFGYTF
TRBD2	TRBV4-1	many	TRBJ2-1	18	TGCGCCAGCAGCCAAGATGAAATAGCGGGAGCACTCTACAATGAGCAGTTCTTC	CASSQDEIAGALYNEQFF
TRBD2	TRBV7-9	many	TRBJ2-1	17	TGTGCCAGCAGCATCCCCGGCCGGGAGGCCTCCTACAATGAGCAGTTCTTC	CASSIPGREASYNEQFF
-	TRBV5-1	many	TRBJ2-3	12	TGCGCCAGCGTGGGGAGCACAGATACGCAGTATTTT	CASVGSTDTQYF
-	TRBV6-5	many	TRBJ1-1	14	TGTGCCAGCAGTTACATGGGACAGAACACTGAAGCTTTCTTT	CASSYMGQNTEAFF
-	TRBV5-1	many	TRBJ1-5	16	TGCGCCAGCAGCTTGGGGACAGATGGAAACAATCAGCCCCAGCATTTT	CASSLGTDGNNQPQHF
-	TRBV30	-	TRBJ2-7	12	TGTGCCTGGAGGGAGGGGGCGCACGAGCAGTACTTC	CAWREGAHEQYF
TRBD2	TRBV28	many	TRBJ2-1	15	TGTGCCAACTCCGAGACTAGCGGGAGTTTAGATGAGCAGTTCTTC	CANSETSGSLDEQFF
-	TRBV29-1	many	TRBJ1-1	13	TGCAGCGTGGGGGTGAGCATGAACACTGAAGCTTTCTTT	CSVGVSMNTEAFF
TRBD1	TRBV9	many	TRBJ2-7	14	TGTGCCAGCAGCCCGACAGGGGGACCCTACGAGCAGTACTTC	CASSPTGGPYEQYF
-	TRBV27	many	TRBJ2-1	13	TGTGCCAGCATCGCAAGCGGCGGCAATGAGCAGTTCTTC	CASIASGGNEQFF
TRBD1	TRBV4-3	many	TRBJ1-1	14	TGCGCCAGCAGCGACAGGGGGCAAAGCACTGAAGCTTTCTTT	CASSDRGQSTEAFF
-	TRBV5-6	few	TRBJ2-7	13	TGTGCCAGCAGTTCCGGGGCTCACTACGAGCAGTACTTC	CASSSGAHYEQYF
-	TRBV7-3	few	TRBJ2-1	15	TGTGCCAGCAGCTTAGACGTTAGCTCCTACAATGAGCAGTTCTTC	CASSLDVSSYNEQFF
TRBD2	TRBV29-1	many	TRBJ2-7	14	TGCAGCGTTGAAGGGACTAGCGAGACCTACGAGCAGTACTTC	CSVEGTSETYEQYF
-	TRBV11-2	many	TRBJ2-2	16	TGTGCCAGCAGCTTAGGGAGGGGTCCCAACACCGGGGAGCTGTTTTTT	CASSLGRGPNTGELFF
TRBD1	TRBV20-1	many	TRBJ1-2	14	TGCAGTGCTAGAGATATGGGACAGCACTATGGCTACACCTTC	CSARDMGQHYGYTF
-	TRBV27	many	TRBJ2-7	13	TGTGCCAGCAGTAGGGGGTCTCCCCGCGAGCAGTACTTC	CASSRGSPREQYF
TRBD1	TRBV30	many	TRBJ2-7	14	TGTGCCTGGAGTGCCGGGACAGGGCCCCCTAGGCAGTACTTC	CAWSAGTGPPRQYF
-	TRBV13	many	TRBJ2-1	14	TGTGCCAGCAGCTCAGGGTGGGGGAGTGATGAGCAGTTCTTC	CASSSGWGSDEQFF
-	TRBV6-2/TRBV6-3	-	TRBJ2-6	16	TGTGCCAGCAGTCCGGGAGCAGACTCTGGGGCCAACGTCCTGACTTTC	CASSPGADSGANVLTF
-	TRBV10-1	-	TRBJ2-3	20	TGCGCCAGCAGTGAAGCAATTTACGAAGTAGCGAATTCTAGCACAGATACGCAGTATTTT	CASSEAIYEVANSSTDTQYF
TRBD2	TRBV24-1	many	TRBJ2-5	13	TGTGCCACCGAGGGACTAGAGAAAGAGACCCAGTACTTC	CATEGLEKETQYF
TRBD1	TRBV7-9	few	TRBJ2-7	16	TGTGCCAGCAGCCCTCGGCCGGACAGGGCGACCTACGAGCAGTACTTC	CASSPRPDRATYEQYF
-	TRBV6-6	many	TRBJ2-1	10	TGTGCCAGCATCGGGAATGAGCAGTTCTTC	CASIGNEQFF
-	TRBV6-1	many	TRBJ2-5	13	TGTGCCAGCGGAGGCGCACTTGAAGAGACCCAGTACTTC	CASGGALEETQYF
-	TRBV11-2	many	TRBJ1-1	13	TGTGCCAGCAGCTTAGTTACGGGGGCTGAAGCTTTCTTT	CASSLVTGAEAFF
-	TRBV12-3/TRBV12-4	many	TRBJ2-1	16	TGTGCCAGCAGTTTAATCCCCCCACGGAGAGACAATGAGCAGTTCTTC	CASSLIPPRRDNEQFF
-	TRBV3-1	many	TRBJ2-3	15	TGTGCCAGCGGTCAAGTGGACAGTAGCACAGATACGCAGTATTTT	CASGQVDSSTDTQYF
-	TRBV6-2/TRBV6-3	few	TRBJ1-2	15	TGTGCCAGCAATCTCCTCGAGGATGGGGGGAATGGCTACACCTTC	CASNLLEDGGNGYTF
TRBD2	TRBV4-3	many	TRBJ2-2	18	TGCGCCAGCAGCCAAGATCACTCTAGCGGGAGCCCCCCCGGGGAGCTGTTTTTT	CASSQDHSSGSPPGELFF
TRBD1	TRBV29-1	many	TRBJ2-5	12	TGCAGCGTCTCGGGACAGGGCGAGACCCAGTACTTC	CSVSGQGETQYF
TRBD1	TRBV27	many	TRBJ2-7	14	TGTGCCAGCAGTCTCCGGGACAGAGCCTACGAGCAGTACTTC	CASSLRDRAYEQYF
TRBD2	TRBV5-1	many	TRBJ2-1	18	TGCGCCAGCAGCCCCCCCACTAGCGGGAGTATGTCCTACAATGAGCAGTTCTTC	CASSPPTSGSMSYNEQFF
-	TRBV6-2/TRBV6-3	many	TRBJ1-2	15	TGTGCCAGCAGTTACGGGAACCCCGGCTCCTATGGCTACACCTTC	CASSYGNPGSYGYTF
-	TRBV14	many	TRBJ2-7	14	TGTGCCAGCAGCCAAGCCTCCCGCTCCTACGAGCAGTACTTC	CASSQASRSYEQYF
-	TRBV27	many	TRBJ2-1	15	TGTGCCAGCAGTTTAGGGCCAAGCTCCTACAATGAGCAGTTCTTC	CASSLGPSSYNEQFF
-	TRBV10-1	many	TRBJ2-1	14	TGCGCCAGCAGTGAGCGGGAGTCCTACAATGAGCAGTTCTTC	CASSERESYNEQFF
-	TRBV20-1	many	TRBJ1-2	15	TGCAGTGCTAGAGATGCGCTGGGAGCTAACTATGGCTACACCTTC	CSARDALGANYGYTF
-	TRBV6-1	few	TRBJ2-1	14	TGTGCCAGCAGTAAACAGGTCTCCTACAATGAGCAGTTCTTC	CASSKQVSYNEQFF
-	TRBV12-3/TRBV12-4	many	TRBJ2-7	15	TGTGCCAGCAGTCCTTCAGGGGCGAGGTCCTACGAGCAGTACTTC	CASSPSGARSYEQYF
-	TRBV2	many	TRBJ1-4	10	TGTGCCAGTAACAAGGAAAAACTGTTTTTT	CASNKEKLFF